Following are 21 T cell receptor beta chains from one sample sequenced in a study of tumor and adjacent non-tumor tissue in lung cancer. RNA was extracted from bulk tissue without any cell sorting. The library came from three nested PCR rounds adapted from ARM-PCR protocols. TCRdb redid the calling of the multiplex PCR reads with MiXCR, one entry per CDR3 protein. This table has roughly 76,000 distinct CDR3 sequences, around 70% appearing once. Source material: lung tumor tissue. These receptors were taken from a woman in her 70s with non-small cell lung cancer.

With respect to this clonotype: A much larger clone sits a single nucleotide away, making a read error possible. The chain has TRBV28 and TRBJ1-5; no firm D call. The CDR3 runs 14 residues. Germline CDR1 and CDR2: MDHEN and SYDVKM. As DNA, the CDR3 is TGTGTCAGCAGTTTCCCCGCCCCCAATCAGCCCCAGCATTTT. Translation: CVSSFPAPNQPQHF.

In its sample, this clonotype was seen many times. A much larger clone differs from this one at a single base, so this may be a read error. The chain combines TRBV29-1 with TRBJ1-2; D may be TRBD1 (5 bases). Germline lookup yields CDR1 SQVTM and CDR2 ANQGSEA. CDR3 size: 14 residues. CDR3 DNA: TGCAGCGTTGAGGATGACAGAGCTAACTATGACTACACCTTC. As protein: CSVEDDRANYDYTF. The variable domain in full, with the rest retrieved from reference TRBV29-1 and TRBJ1-2, is SAVISQKPSRDICQRGTSLTIQCQVDSQVTMMFWYRQQPGQSLTLIATANQGSEATYESGFVIDKFPISRPNLTFSTLTVSNMSPEDSSIYLCSVEDDRANYDYTFGSGTRLTVV.

This chain links TRBV29-1 with TRBJ2-1; D is unclear. The CDR3 runs 12 residues. Germline assignment: CDR1 SQVTM and CDR2 ANQGSEA. The CDR3 region has the DNA TGCAGGGTCGCTGACGGTGACAATGAGCAGTTCTTC. Translation gives CRVADGDNEQFF.

About this clonotype: One end of the junction is discordant with germline, which a read error may explain. V and J are TRBV6-1 and TRBJ2-7; 13 nucleotides agree with TRBD2. Germline assignment: CDR1 MNHNS and CDR2 SASEGT. There are 14 residues in the CDR3. The DNA for the CDR3 is TGTGTCAGTAAAGGACTAGCGGGAGTCTCCGAGAAGTACTTC. It yields the protein CVSKGLAGVSEKYF.

Turning to this clonotype: Compared with germline, one end of the junction differs, possibly owing to a read error. This sequence joins TRBV5-6 and TRBJ2-1; D remains unclear. Looked up from germline, CDR1 is SGHDT and CDR2 is YYEEEE. The CDR3 spans 14 residues. This CDR3 is CVSSSVVSYNEQFF. CDR3 bases: TGTGTCAGCAGTTCGGTGGTCTCCTACAATGAGCAGTTCTTC.

There are many counts of this clonotype. The chain recombines TRBV7-9 with TRBJ2-1; D is unclear. V dropped 0 bases and J dropped 8 bases, with 8 bases sitting between them. This CDR3 is 13 amino acids long. Germline assignment: CDR1 SEHNR and CDR2 FQNEAQ (reference sequence). CDR3 region: CASSLAAVDEQFF. In nucleotides, the CDR3 is TGTGCCAGCAGCTTAGCGGCTGTCGATGAGCAGTTCTTC.

Concerning this clonotype itself: A much more abundant neighbour one base away suggests this may be a read error. This chain connects TRBV5-1 to TRBJ2-2, with no clear D. CDR3 length: 15 residues. The germline gives CDR1 SGHRS, CDR2 YFSETQ. V lost 1 base and J 4 bases, leaving 11 bases between the germline ends. The CDR3 sequence: CASSLIGPSTGELFF. CDR3 nucleotides: TGCGCCAGCAGCTTGATCGGTCCGAGCACCGGGGAGCTGTTTTTT.

This clonotype was seen just once. Here the CDR3 omits its conserved ending phenylalanine or tryptophan, so a read error is the likely source. No DNA is shown, since the ends of the CDR3 on it are uncertain; the CDR3 is the one TCRdb lists. The chain carries TRBV4-1 and TRBJ2-2; the D call TRBD1 from the table was never checked on the DNA. With termini counted, the CDR3 has 17 amino acids. Germline V lookup: CDR1 MGHRA, CDR2 YSYEKL. Here the CDR3 reads CASSLQPGQGDTGELFY.

Details on this clonotype: The junction shows a germline mismatch at one end, possibly a read error. The chain combines TRBV29-1 with TRBJ1-1; D remains ambiguous. CDR1 is SQVTM and CDR2 is ANQGSEA in the germline V gene. This CDR3 has 12 amino acids. The CDR3: CSVEGSSNVAFF. CDR3 in DNA: TGCAGCGTGGAAGGCTCGAGCAACGTGGCTTTCTTT.

To note about this clonotype: Here the CDR3 omits its conserved ending phenylalanine or tryptophan, so a read error is the likely source. The rearrangement joins TRBV20-1 to TRBJ1-5, with D possibly TRBD1 on 6 matching bases. From germline, CDR1 is DFQATT and CDR2 SNEGSKA (reference sequence). V was shortened by 0 bases and J by 4 bases, with 16 bases between the two germline ends. The CDR3 is 16 residues long. Written as DNA, the CDR3 is TGCAGTGCTAGAGACGGAGGCAGGGGAGAAAATCAGCCCCAGCATTCT. Translating it yields CSARDGGRGENQPQHS.

In regard to this clonotype: One end of the junction does not line up with germline, which may come from a read error. This CDR3 is CASSTDRVWGNQLQHF. In nucleotides, the CDR3 is TGTGCCAGCAGCACAGACAGGGTATGGGGCAATCAGCTCCAGCATTTT. The gene calls are TRBV6-6 and TRBJ1-5; TRBD1 aligns across 7 bases. CDR3 length equals 16 residues. Germline V gives CDR1 MNHNY, CDR2 SVGAGI (reference sequence).

This chain connects TRBV4-2 to TRBJ2-1, with a tentative D call TRBD2 (6 bases). This CDR3 comprises 16 residues. Trimming shortened V by 4 bases and J by 4 bases, and 17 bases separated the two germline ends. Germline V gives CDR1 LGHNA, CDR2 YNFKEQ. CDR3 amino acids: CASSRELSSAYNEQFF. The CDR3 region has the DNA TGTGCCAGCAGCCGAGAGTTATCTAGCGCGTACAATGAGCAGTTCTTC.

Concerning this clonotype itself: It is likely a read error, because the conserved phenylalanine at the end of the CDR3 is missing. As DNA, the CDR3 is TGTGCCAGCAGTACGACCAGCGGGAGGTTCTATAATGAGCAGTTCTTA. Translation gives CASSTTSGRFYNEQFL. The chain combines TRBV6-6 with TRBJ2-1, with 9 nucleotides matching TRBD2. V dropped 5 bases and J dropped 7; count of bases not matched to a gene: 12. CDR3 length: 16 amino acids. Germline-derived CDR1 and CDR2 are MNHNY and SVGAGI (reference sequence).

This clonotype was detected many times. The genes are TRBV28 and TRBJ1-6, with TRBD1 matching 8 bases. The CDR3 consists of 12 residues. V lost 8 bases, J lost 14 bases, and 8 bases stayed unmatched. Germline V gene sequence: CDR1 MDHEN, CDR2 SYDVKM. The CDR3: CASGYGTGSLHF. The CDR3 DNA reads as TGTGCCAGCGGATATGGGACAGGCTCCCTCCACTTT. The variable domain in full, completed from reference TRBV28 and TRBJ1-6, reads DVKVTQSSRYLVKRTGEKVFLECVQDMDHENMFWYRQDPGLGLRLIYFSYDVKMKEKGDIPEGYSVSREKKERFSLILESASTNQTSMYLCASGYGTGSLHFGNGTRLTVT.

Notes on this clonotype: A much larger clone is a single base away; this may be a read error. The chain carries TRBV6-4 and TRBJ2-1; D is possibly TRBD2 (5 bases). Trimming left V 6 bases short and J 10 bases short, with 22 bases between. Germline lookup yields CDR1 MRHNA and CDR2 SNTAGT. CDR3 size: 15 residues. This CDR3 is CASSRESIGVGEQFF. CDR3 bases: TGTGCCAGCAGCCGGGAATCGATTGGTGTGGGAGAGCAGTTCTTC.

The genes are TRBV10-3 and TRBJ2-7, with TRBD2 matching over 9 bases. CDR3 length: 14 amino acids. The V gene's germline CDR1 is ENHRY and CDR2 SYGVKD. Trimming took 9 bases from V and 7 from J; bases not matched to a gene: 13. The CDR3 DNA follows: TGTGCCATTGGTGTTGTAGCGGGAGTAAAGGAGCAGTACTTC. This translates into CAIGVVAGVKEQYF.

On this clonotype itself: The conserved closing phenylalanine or tryptophan is absent in this CDR3, likely reflecting a read error. The CDR3 sequence: CASSDGTGNQPSNVLTC. CDR3 nucleotides: TGCGCCAGCAGCGATGGGACAGGTAATCAACCGTCGAACGTCCTGACTTGC. The chain recombines TRBV4-1 with TRBJ2-6, with 8 bases fitting TRBD1. The J segment lost 10 bases and the V segment lost 5 bases, leaving 16 bases of the junction unmatched. Germline CDR1 reads MGHRA; CDR2 reads YSYEKL. The CDR3 contains 17 residues.

Notes on this clonotype: One end of the junction does not line up with germline, which may come from a read error. The chain recombines TRBV5-4 with TRBJ1-3; 8 bases are a match to TRBD1. Per the germline V gene, CDR1 is SGHNT and CDR2 is YYREEE (reference sequence). The CDR3 consists of 14 residues. The CDR3 loop reads CASRQDREGITIYF. Written as DNA, the CDR3 is TGTGCCAGCAGACAGGACAGGGAAGGAATCACCATATATTTT.

A word on this clonotype: The junction shows a germline mismatch at one end, possibly a read error. This chain connects TRBV28 to TRBJ2-2; TRBD1 or TRBD2 may be the D gene (5 bases each). Per the germline V gene, CDR1 is MDHEN and CDR2 is SYDVKM. This CDR3 is built from 14 residues. This CDR3 reads CASMQGWNPGELYF. The CDR3 DNA reads TGTGCCAGCATGCAGGGATGGAACCCCGGGGAGCTGTATTTT.

The CDR3 is CASSYSAPYNEQFF. The CDR3 coding sequence is TGTGCCAGCAGTTACTCTGCCCCCTACAATGAGCAGTTCTTC. This rearrangement joins TRBV6-2 or TRBV6-3 to TRBJ2-1; D unclear. CDR3 length: 14 amino acids. Germline CDR1 MNHEY, CDR2 SVGEGT. The V end lost 0 bases, the J end lost 2 bases, and 5 bases lay between the germline ends.

With respect to this clonotype: This likely comes from a read error, as the CDR3 has no conserved phenylalanine or tryptophan at its end. The chain recombines TRBV7-9 with TRBJ1-1, with 7 bases identical to TRBD1. The CDR3 consists of 14 residues. Per the germline V gene, CDR1 is SEHNR and CDR2 is FQNEAQ (reference sequence). J lost 6 bases, V lost 5 bases, and 9 bases had no gene match. The CDR3 loop reads CASSPRGGDPEAFV. CDR3 sequence (DNA): TGTGCCAGCAGCCCGAGAGGGGGCGATCCTGAAGCTTTCGTT.